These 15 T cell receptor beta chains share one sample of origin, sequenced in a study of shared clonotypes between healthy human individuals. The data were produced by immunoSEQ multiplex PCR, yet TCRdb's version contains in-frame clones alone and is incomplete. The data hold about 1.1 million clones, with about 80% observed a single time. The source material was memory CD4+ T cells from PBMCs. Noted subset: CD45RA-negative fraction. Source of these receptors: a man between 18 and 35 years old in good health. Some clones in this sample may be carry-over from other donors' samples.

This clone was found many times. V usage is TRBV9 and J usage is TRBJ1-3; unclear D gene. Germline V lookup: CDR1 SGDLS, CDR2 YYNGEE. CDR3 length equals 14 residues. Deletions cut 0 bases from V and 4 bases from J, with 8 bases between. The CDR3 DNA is TGTGCCAGCAGCGTAGCTGGGTTCGGAAACACCATATATTTT. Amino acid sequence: CASSVAGFGNTIYF. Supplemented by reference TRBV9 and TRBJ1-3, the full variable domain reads DSGVTQTPKHLITATGQRVTLRCSPRSGDLSVYWYQQSLDQGLQFLIQYYNGEERAKGNILERFSAQQFPDLHSELNLSSLELGDSALYFCASSVAGFGNTIYFGEGSWLTVV.

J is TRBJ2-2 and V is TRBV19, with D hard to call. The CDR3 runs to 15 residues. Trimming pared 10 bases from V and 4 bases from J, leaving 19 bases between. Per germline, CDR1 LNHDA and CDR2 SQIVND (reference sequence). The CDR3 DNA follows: TGTGCCACCCGATTTAACCCGGTTCCCACCGGGGAGCTGTTTTTT. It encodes CATRFNPVPTGELFF. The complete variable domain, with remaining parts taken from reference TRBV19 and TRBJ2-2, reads DGGITQSPKYLFRKEGQNVTLSCEQNLNHDAMYWYRQDPGQGLRLIYYSQIVNDFQKGDIAEGYSVSREKKESFPLTVTSAQKNPTAFYLCATRFNPVPTGELFFGEGSRLTVL.

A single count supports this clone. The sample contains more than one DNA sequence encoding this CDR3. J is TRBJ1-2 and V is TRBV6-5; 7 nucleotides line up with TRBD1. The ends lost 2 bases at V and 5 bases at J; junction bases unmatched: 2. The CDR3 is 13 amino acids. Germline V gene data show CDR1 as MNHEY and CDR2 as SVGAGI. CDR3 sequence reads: CASSYGRGYGYTF. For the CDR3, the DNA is TGTGCCAGCAGTTACGGCAGGGGGTATGGCTACACCTTC.

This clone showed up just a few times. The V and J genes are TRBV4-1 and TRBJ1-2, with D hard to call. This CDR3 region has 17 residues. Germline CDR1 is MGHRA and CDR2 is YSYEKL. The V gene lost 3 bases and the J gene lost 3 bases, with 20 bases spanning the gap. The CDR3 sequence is CASSHGRAPGIDYGYTF. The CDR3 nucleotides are TGCGCCAGCAGCCATGGGAGGGCCCCCGGTATCGACTATGGCTACACCTTC.

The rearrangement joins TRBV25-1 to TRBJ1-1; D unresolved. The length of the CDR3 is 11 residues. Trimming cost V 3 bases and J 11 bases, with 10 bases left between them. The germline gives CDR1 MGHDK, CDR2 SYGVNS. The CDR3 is CASSEGLRAFF. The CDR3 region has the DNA TGTGCCAGCAGTGAGGGGTTACGGGCTTTCTTT.

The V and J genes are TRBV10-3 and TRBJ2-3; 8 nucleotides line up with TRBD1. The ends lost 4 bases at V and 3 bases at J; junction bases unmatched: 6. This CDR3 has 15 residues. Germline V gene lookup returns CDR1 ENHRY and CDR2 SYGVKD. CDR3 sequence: CAISVGQASTDTQYF. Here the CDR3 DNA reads TGTGCCATCAGTGTGGGACAGGCAAGTACAGATACGCAGTATTTT.

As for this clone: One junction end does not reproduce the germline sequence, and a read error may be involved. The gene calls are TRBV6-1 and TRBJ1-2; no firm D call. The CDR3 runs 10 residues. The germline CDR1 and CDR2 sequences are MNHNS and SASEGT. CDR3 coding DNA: TGTGCCAGCAGTGAATGGGGAACTGCCTTC. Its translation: CASSEWGTAF.

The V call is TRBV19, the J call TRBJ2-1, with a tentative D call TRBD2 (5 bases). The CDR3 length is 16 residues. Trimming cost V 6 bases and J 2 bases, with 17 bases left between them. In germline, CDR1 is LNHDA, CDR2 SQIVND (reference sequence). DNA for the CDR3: TGTGCCAGTAGGGGTCGGGGTCCAAGAACCTACAATGAGCAGTTCTTC. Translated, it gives CASRGRGPRTYNEQFF.

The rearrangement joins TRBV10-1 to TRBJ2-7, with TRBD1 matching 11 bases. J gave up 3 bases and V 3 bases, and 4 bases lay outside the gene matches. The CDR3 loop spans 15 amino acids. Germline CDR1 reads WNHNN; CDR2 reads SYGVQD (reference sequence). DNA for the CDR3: TGCGCCAGCAGTGATCGGACAGGGGGCCGCTACGAGCAGTACTTC. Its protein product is CASSDRTGGRYEQYF.

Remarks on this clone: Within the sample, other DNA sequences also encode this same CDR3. In nucleotides, the CDR3 is TGTGCCAGCAGTACCGGGTACGAGCAGTACTTC. Protein sequence: CASSTGYEQYF. The rearrangement joins TRBV6-5 to TRBJ2-7; D gene uncertain. V lost 5 bases, J lost 4 bases, and 6 bases lay in between. Germline V gives CDR1 MNHEY, CDR2 SVGAGI. This CDR3 has 11 residues.

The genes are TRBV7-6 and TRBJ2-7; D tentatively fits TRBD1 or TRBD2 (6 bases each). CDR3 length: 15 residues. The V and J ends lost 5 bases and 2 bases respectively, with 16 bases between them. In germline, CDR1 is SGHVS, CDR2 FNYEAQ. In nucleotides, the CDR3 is TGTGCCAGCAGCGCCATCCCGGGGGCGCCCTACGAGCAGTACTTC. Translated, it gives CASSAIPGAPYEQYF.

This CDR3 reads CASSEGGGSTDTQYF. The DNA for the CDR3 is TGTGCCAGCAGTGAAGGCGGGGGGAGCACAGATACGCAGTATTTT. This chain links TRBV2 with TRBJ2-3; 8 bases fit TRBD2. CDR3 length: 15 amino acids. V dropped 1 base and J dropped 0; count of bases not matched to a gene: 0. Germline loops: CDR1 SNHLY, CDR2 FYNNEI.

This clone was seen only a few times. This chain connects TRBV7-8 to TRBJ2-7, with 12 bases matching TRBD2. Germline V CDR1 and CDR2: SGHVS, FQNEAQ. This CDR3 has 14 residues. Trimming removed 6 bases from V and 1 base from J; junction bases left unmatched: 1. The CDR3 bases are TGTGCCAGCAGGACTAGCGGGGGATCCTACGAGCAGTACTTC. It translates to CASRTSGGSYEQYF.

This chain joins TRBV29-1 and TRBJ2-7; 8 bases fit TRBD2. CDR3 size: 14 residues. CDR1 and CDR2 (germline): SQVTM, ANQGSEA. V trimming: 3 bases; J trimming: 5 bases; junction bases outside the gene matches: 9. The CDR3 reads CSVETGGRWNEQYF. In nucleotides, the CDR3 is TGCAGCGTTGAGACGGGAGGGAGGTGGAACGAGCAGTACTTC.

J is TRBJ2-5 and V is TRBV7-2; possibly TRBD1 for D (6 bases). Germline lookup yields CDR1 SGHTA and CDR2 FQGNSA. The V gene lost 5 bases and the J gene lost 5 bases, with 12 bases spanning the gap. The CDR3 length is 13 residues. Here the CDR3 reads CASSPTRGETQYF. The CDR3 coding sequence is TGTGCCAGCAGCCCCACGAGGGGGGAGACCCAGTACTTC.